This T cell receptor (beta chain) originates from a study of CD4+ T cells in melanoma. Whole-study results and caveats: CD8+ T cell, macrophage and B cell function reportedly correlated with neoantigen-specific CD4+ T cells. Neoantigen-specific CD4+ T cells in melanoma reportedly had diverse differentiation states.

Only in-frame clones appear in the TCRdb table, and some are missing; sequencing was by immunoSEQ multiplex PCR. Of around 100,000 clones listed, 80% to 95% are singletons. This clone has just one count. Its specificity is unknown. Germline CDR1 ENHRY, CDR2 SYGVKD. This CDR3 region has 13 residues. V was cut by 11 bases and J by 6 bases, with 17 bases left in between. The receptor comes from a human donor with melanoma. V gene TRBV10-3 combines with J gene TRBJ1-5; D unclear. The sample comprised peripheral blood. The DNA for the CDR3 is TGTGCCGGAGCGGATACGGACGGTCAGCCCCAGCATTTT. This sequence encodes CAGADTDGQPQHF.